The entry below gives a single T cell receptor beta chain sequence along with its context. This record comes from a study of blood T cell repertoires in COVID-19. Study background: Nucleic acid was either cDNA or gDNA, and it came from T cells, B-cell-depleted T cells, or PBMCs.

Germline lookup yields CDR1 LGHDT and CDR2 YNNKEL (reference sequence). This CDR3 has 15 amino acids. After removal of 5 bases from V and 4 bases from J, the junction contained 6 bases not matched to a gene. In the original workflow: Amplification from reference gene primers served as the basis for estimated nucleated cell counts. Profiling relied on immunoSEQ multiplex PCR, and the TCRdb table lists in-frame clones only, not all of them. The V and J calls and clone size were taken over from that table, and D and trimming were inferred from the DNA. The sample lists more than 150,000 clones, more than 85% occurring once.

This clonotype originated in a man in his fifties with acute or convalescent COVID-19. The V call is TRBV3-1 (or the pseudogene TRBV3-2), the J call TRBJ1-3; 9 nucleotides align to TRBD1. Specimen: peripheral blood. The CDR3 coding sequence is TGTGCCAGCAGCTTCGGACAGGGGTCAGGAAACACCATATATTTT. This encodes CASSFGQGSGNTIYF.